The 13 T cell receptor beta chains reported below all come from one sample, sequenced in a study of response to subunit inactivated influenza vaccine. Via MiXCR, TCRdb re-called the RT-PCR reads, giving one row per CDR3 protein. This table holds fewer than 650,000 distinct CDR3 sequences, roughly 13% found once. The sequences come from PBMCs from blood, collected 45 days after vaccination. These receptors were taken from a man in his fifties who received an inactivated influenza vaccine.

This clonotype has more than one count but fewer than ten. The CDR3 protein is CSARDQRTYEQYF. CDR3 nucleotides: TGCAGTGCTAGAGATCAAAGAACATACGAGCAGTACTTC. V gene TRBV20-1 combines with J gene TRBJ2-7; unclear D gene. CDR3 size: 13 residues. Germline V gene lookup returns CDR1 DFQATT and CDR2 SNEGSKA (reference sequence). V lost 0 bases, J lost 4 bases, and 10 bases lay in between.

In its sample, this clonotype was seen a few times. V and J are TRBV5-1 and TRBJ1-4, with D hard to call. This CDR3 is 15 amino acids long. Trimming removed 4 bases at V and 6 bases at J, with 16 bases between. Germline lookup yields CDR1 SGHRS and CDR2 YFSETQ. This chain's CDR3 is CASSPNYRRDEKLFF. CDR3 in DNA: TGCGCCAGCAGCCCCAATTATAGACGGGATGAAAAACTGTTTTTT.

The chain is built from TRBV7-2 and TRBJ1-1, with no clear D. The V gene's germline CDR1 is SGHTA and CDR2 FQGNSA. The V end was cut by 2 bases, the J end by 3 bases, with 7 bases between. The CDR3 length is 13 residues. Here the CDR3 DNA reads TGTGCCAGCAGCTTAAGGTGGGACACTGAAGCTTTCTTT. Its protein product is CASSLRWDTEAFF.

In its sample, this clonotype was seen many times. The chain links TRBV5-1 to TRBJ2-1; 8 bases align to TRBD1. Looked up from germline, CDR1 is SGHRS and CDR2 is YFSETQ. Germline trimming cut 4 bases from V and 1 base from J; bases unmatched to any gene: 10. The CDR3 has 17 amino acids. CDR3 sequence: CASSPWPGTGSYNEQFF. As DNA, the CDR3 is TGCGCCAGCAGCCCTTGGCCCGGGACAGGATCCTACAATGAGCAGTTCTTC.

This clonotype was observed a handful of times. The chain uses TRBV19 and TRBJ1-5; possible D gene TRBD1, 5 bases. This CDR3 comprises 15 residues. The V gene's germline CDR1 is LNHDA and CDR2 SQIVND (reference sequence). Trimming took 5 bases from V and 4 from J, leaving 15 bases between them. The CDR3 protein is CASSGVTGRNQPQHF. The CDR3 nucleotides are TGTGCCAGTAGTGGGGTCACGGGGCGTAATCAGCCCCAGCATTTT.

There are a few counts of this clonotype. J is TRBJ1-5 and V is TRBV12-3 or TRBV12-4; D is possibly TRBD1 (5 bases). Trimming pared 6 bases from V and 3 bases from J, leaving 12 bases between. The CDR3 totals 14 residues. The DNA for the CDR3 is TGTGCCAGCAGCTACTGGGGGTCCAATCAGCCCCAGCATTTT. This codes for CASSYWGSNQPQHF.

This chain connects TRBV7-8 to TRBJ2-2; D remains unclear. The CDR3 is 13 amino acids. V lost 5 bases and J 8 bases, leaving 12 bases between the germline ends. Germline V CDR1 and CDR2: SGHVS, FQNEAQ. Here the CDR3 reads CASSAQLRGELFF. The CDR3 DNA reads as TGTGCCAGCAGCGCACAGCTGAGGGGGGAGCTGTTTTTT.

The CDR3 protein is CSVETSYQETQYF. As DNA, the CDR3 is TGCAGCGTTGAGACATCGTACCAAGAGACCCAGTACTTC. The J gene is TRBJ2-5, the V gene TRBV29-1; D remains unclear. Trimming removed 3 bases at V and 0 bases at J, with 8 bases between. The CDR3 contains 13 residues. CDR1 and CDR2 from the germline V gene are SQVTM and ANQGSEA.

CDR3 in DNA: TGTGCCAGCAGCTACGATAAATTAAGGGTTTCACCCCTCCACTTT. Protein product: CASSYDKLRVSPLHF. The J gene is TRBJ1-6, the V gene TRBV5-5; D gene uncertain. Trimming pared 3 bases from V and 9 bases from J, leaving 16 bases between. The germline CDR1 and CDR2 sequences are SGHKS and YYEKEE (reference sequence). The CDR3 has 15 amino acids. Complete variable domain (other parts from reference TRBV5-5 and TRBJ1-6): DAGVTQSPTHLIKTRGQQVTLRCSPISGHKSVSWYQQVLGQGPQFIFQYYEKEERGRGNFPDRFSARQFPNYSSELNVNALLLGDSALYLCASSYDKLRVSPLHFGNGTRLTVT.

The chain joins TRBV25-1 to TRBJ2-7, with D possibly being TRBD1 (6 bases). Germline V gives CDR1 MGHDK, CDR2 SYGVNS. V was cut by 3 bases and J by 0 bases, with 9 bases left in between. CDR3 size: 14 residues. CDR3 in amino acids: CASSDTGSSYEQYF. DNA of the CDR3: TGTGCCAGCAGTGATACAGGGAGCTCCTACGAGCAGTACTTC.

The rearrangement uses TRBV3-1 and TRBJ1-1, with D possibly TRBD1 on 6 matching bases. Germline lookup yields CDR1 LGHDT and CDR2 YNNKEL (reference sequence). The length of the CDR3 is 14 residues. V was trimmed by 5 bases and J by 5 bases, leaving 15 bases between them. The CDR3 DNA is TGTGCCAGCAGCTTCAAACAGGGACGGACTGAAGCTTTCTTT. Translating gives CASSFKQGRTEAFF.

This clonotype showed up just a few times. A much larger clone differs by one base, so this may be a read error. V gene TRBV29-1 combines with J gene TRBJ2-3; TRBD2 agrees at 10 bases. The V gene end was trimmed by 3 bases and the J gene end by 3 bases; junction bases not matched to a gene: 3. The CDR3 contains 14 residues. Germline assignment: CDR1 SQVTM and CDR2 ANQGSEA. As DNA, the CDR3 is TGCAGCGTTGACGCTAGCGGGAGAACAGATACGCAGTATTTT. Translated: CSVDASGRTDTQYF.

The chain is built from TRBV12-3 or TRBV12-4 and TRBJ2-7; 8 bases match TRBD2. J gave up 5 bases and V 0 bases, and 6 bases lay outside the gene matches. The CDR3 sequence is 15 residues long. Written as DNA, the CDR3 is TGTGCCAGCAGTTTAGCACCCAGCGGGAGTAACGAGCAGTACTTC. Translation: CASSLAPSGSNEQYF.